This TCR beta chain was identified during a study of tumor-infiltrating lymphocytes in oesophageal squamous cell carcinoma. In TCRdb, the PCR reads were re-called with MiXCR into one record per CDR3 protein. The data show some 16,000 distinct CDR3 sequences, 53% seen once. The germline CDR1 and CDR2 sequences are WNHNN and SYGVQD (reference sequence). V shed 3 bases and J shed 7 bases, with 7 bases lying between them. The CDR3 has 11 amino acids. This clonotype was detected only once. The sequencing sample was made of esophageal tumor tissue. The receptor's source is a male donor with esophageal squamous cell carcinoma. The chain is built from TRBV10-1 and TRBJ2-7; D gene uncertain. CDR3: CASSDSNEQYF. The CDR3 DNA reads TGCGCCAGCAGTGACAGCAATGAGCAGTACTTC.